Following are 3 T cell receptor beta chains from one sample sequenced in a study of T cells in localized non-small cell lung cancer. Sequenced by immunoSEQ multiplex PCR; TCRdb stores in-frame clones only, minus some. The table has tens of thousands of clones, 70% to 90% seen once. The sequenced sample was peripheral blood, obtained before any cancer treatment. These receptors originate from a male donor aged 60 or over with stage III squamous cell lung carcinoma.

The genes are TRBV6-5 and TRBJ1-3, with unresolved D. CDR1 and CDR2 (germline): MNHEY, SVGAGI. Trimming took off 2 bases at V and 0 bases at J, with 8 bases between the two ends. The CDR3 is made up of 15 amino acids. CDR3 in amino acids: CASSYRESSGNTIYF. CDR3 nucleotide sequence: TGTGCCAGCAGTTACCGGGAGAGCTCTGGAAACACCATATATTTT.

The chain recombines TRBV7-6 with TRBJ2-2; D remains unclear. The germline V gene has CDR1 SGHVS and CDR2 FNYEAQ. Trimming stripped 5 bases from V and 4 bases from J, with 17 bases between. The CDR3 has 16 amino acids. DNA of the CDR3: TGTGCCAGCAGCCAATTTAGCCAGCAAAGCACCGGGGAGCTGTTTTTT. This translates into CASSQFSQQSTGELFF.

The rearrangement uses TRBV5-1 and TRBJ2-5, with a tentative D call TRBD1 (7 bases). Trimming pared 3 bases from V and 4 bases from J, leaving 16 bases between. Germline V gives CDR1 SGHRS, CDR2 YFSETQ. CDR3 length: 15 residues. This chain's CDR3 is CASSSYQGGGETQYF. CDR3 nucleotides: TGCGCCAGCAGCTCCTACCAGGGGGGAGGAGAGACCCAGTACTTC.